These 23 T cell receptor beta chains came from one sample sequenced in a study of blood T cell repertoires in COVID-19. Sequencing was performed with immunoSEQ multiplex PCR; in TCRdb, only in-frame clones are kept and a portion is missing. This table has roughly 170,000 clones, 75% to 80% appearing once. Input material: peripheral blood. All receptors derive from a woman in her 70s with acute or convalescent COVID-19.

In nucleotides, the CDR3 is TGTGCCAGCAGTTACGGGGGGGTCCAACCCGGGGAGCTGTTTTTT. Protein product: CASSYGGVQPGELFF. This chain links TRBV6-5 with TRBJ2-2, with TRBD2 identical over 7 bases. The V segment lost 2 bases and the J segment 6 bases; nucleotides outside the gene matches: 6. The CDR3 is 15 amino acids. Germline V gene lookup returns CDR1 MNHEY and CDR2 SVGAGI.

This chain uses TRBV19 with TRBJ2-1; TRBD2 agrees at 10 bases. The trim removed 4 bases at V and 9 bases at J, leaving 9 bases unmatched. CDR1 is LNHDA, CDR2 SQIVND, per germline (reference sequence). The CDR3 has 15 residues. CDR3 DNA sequence: TGTGCCAGTAGTACGCCGGGACTAGCGTCAGCTGAGCAGTTCTTC. Translating gives CASSTPGLASAEQFF.

The DNA for the CDR3 is TGCGCCAGCAGCTTGGAGGTAGGGACAGGGAACTTTGGGGCCAACGTCCTGACTTTC. The encoded protein is CASSLEVGTGNFGANVLTF. This chain connects TRBV5-1 to TRBJ2-6; 9 nucleotides line up with TRBD1. CDR3 length: 19 amino acids. The germline CDR1 and CDR2 sequences are SGHRS and YFSETQ. The V gene end was trimmed by 0 bases and the J gene end by 3 bases; junction bases not matched to a gene: 10.

This clone was recorded a few times. V gene TRBV30 combines with J gene TRBJ1-4; maybe TRBD1 (5 bases). The CDR3 covers 17 residues. V was pared by 0 bases and J by 5 bases, with 19 bases between. CDR1 and CDR2 (germline): GTSNPN, SVGIG (reference sequence). The CDR3 bases are TGTGCCTGGAGTGTACGTTGGGAGGGGATCGTAAATGAAAAACTGTTTTTT. It codes for CAWSVRWEGIVNEKLFF.

The chain is built from TRBV5-8 and TRBJ2-3, with D possibly TRBD1 on 6 matching bases. Germline loops: CDR1 SGHTS, CDR2 YDEGEE. CDR3 length: 16 residues. The V end was cut by 7 bases, the J end by 0 bases, with 18 bases between. In DNA form, the CDR3 reads TGTGCCAGCCCATGGGTCGGGACACTTAGCACAGATACGCAGTATTTT. Protein sequence: CASPWVGTLSTDTQYF.

The CDR3 DNA reads as TGTGCCAGCAGCTTCACAGGGGGAGGAGGAGGCTACACCTTC. It codes for CASSFTGGGGGYTF. The V gene is TRBV7-2, the J gene TRBJ1-2; TRBD1 agrees at 8 bases. V was clipped by 3 bases and J by 8 bases; unmatched bases: 8. Per germline, CDR1 SGHTA and CDR2 FQGNSA. The CDR3 has 14 amino acids.

V is TRBV10-3 and J is TRBJ1-6; no clear D gene. Germline V gene sequence: CDR1 ENHRY, CDR2 SYGVKD. The V gene lost 6 bases and the J gene lost 5 bases, with 11 bases spanning the gap. The CDR3 has 14 amino acids. CDR3 in DNA: TGTGCCATCAGCCCGCGGGCGGATAATTCACCCCTCCACTTT. It specifies CAISPRADNSPLHF.

This chain uses TRBV4-1 with TRBJ1-3, with D hard to call. Germline V lookup: CDR1 MGHRA, CDR2 YSYEKL. Trimming stripped 3 bases from V and 0 bases from J, with 24 bases between. The CDR3 totals 20 residues. CDR3 residues: CASSHPSGRDGVVSGNTIYF. In DNA form, the CDR3 reads TGCGCCAGCAGCCACCCCTCCGGGCGGGATGGGGTGGTCTCTGGAAACACCATATATTTT.

Only a few counts were recorded for this clone. The rearrangement uses TRBV4-2 and TRBJ2-3; 8 bases fit TRBD2. Germline V gene sequence: CDR1 LGHNA, CDR2 YNFKEQ. This CDR3 comprises 17 residues. The J segment lost 3 bases and the V segment lost 1 base, leaving 9 bases of the junction unmatched. The CDR3 reads CASSQVGSGLGTDTQYF. CDR3 DNA: TGTGCCAGCAGCCAAGTGGGATCGGGACTAGGGACAGATACGCAGTATTTT.

The V call is TRBV7-3, the J call TRBJ2-3, with TRBD2 matching over 7 bases. V dropped 5 bases and J dropped 2; count of bases not matched to a gene: 7. The length of the CDR3 is 15 residues. Germline V lookup: CDR1 SGHTA, CDR2 FQGTGA. In nucleotides, the CDR3 is TGTGCCAGCAGCATGACCCGGGACTACACAGATACGCAGTATTTT. This gives the protein CASSMTRDYTDTQYF.

This clone appeared once. The rearrangement uses TRBV25-1 and TRBJ1-1; D possibly corresponds to TRBD1 (5 bases). Deletions cut 6 bases from V and 5 bases from J, with 10 bases between. In germline, CDR1 is MGHDK, CDR2 SYGVNS. This CDR3 spans 12 amino acids. The chain's CDR3 is CASSPGGTEAFF. As DNA, the CDR3 is TGTGCCAGCAGCCCCGGGGGTACTGAAGCTTTCTTT.

The chain is built from TRBV5-1 and TRBJ1-2; the D is unclear. The CDR3 extends over 16 amino acids. CDR1 is SGHRS and CDR2 is YFSETQ in the germline V gene. With 0 bases removed from V and 7 bases from J, the gap between germline ends came to 19 bases. CDR3 nucleotide sequence: TGCGCCAGCAGCTTGGGATCGGAATTTGGGAGAGGTGGCTACACCTTC. This codes for CASSLGSEFGRGGYTF.

This clone has a count of ten or more. The genes are TRBV10-3 and TRBJ2-3; 10 bases are shared with TRBD2. This CDR3 spans 15 amino acids. Germline-derived CDR1 and CDR2 are ENHRY and SYGVKD. The ends lost 10 bases at V and 5 bases at J; junction bases unmatched: 12. The CDR3 loop reads CATSPGTSARDTQYF. In DNA, the CDR3 is TGTGCCACGAGTCCCGGGACTAGCGCTAGAGATACGCAGTATTTT.

This chain links TRBV7-9 with TRBJ1-1; D possibly corresponds to TRBD1 (6 bases). Trimming removed 1 base from V and 6 bases from J, with 15 bases in between. Germline CDR1 is SEHNR and CDR2 is FQNEAQ (reference sequence). This CDR3 comprises 15 residues. The CDR3 region is CASSLETGTYPEAFF. CDR3 nucleotides: TGTGCCAGCAGCTTAGAAACAGGGACATATCCTGAAGCTTTCTTT.

This chain connects TRBV27 to TRBJ1-1, with D possibly matching TRBD1 (5 bases). Trimming took off 3 bases at V and 8 bases at J, with 19 bases between the two ends. There are 15 residues in the CDR3. Germline-derived CDR1 and CDR2 are MNHEY and SMNVEV (reference sequence). The CDR3 spells CASSLTPGPPREAFF. The CDR3 DNA reads TGTGCCAGCAGTTTGACACCAGGGCCACCTCGAGAAGCTTTCTTT.

The chain carries TRBV7-8 and TRBJ2-3; the match to TRBD2 covers 9 bases. V was clipped by 1 base and J by 0 bases; unmatched bases: 8. Germline CDR1 SGHVS, CDR2 FQNEAQ. CDR3 size: 18 residues. The CDR3 coding sequence is TGTGCCAGCAGCTTAGTAGGTACTAGCGGGTGGAGCACAGATACGCAGTATTTT. Translated, it gives CASSLVGTSGWSTDTQYF.

The chain is built from TRBV5-4 and TRBJ2-1, with TRBD2 matching 8 bases. With V trimmed by 4 bases and J by 7 bases, 4 bases remained unmatched. CDR3 length equals 13 residues. CDR1 and CDR2 (germline): SGHNT, YYREEE (reference sequence). The CDR3 loop reads CASSTGGGNEQFF. In DNA form, the CDR3 reads TGTGCCAGCAGCACGGGGGGGGGTAATGAGCAGTTCTTC.

The gene calls are TRBV5-6 and TRBJ2-1, with 7 bases aligning to TRBD2. Per germline, CDR1 SGHDT and CDR2 YYEEEE. The CDR3 runs to 17 residues. V was clipped by 4 bases and J by 2 bases; unmatched bases: 12. The CDR3 protein is CASSHFLRGRAYNEQFF. CDR3 DNA sequence: TGTGCCAGCAGCCATTTTCTGAGAGGGAGGGCCTACAATGAGCAGTTCTTC.

This clone was seen just once. The chain has TRBV5-8 and TRBJ2-7; D perhaps matches TRBD1 (6 bases). The V gene's germline CDR1 is SGHTS and CDR2 YDEGEE. The CDR3 runs 14 residues. V dropped 4 bases and J dropped 2 bases, with 13 bases sitting between them. CDR3 coding DNA: TGTGCCAGCAGCACCGGGACAAGTCCCTACGAGCAGTACTTC. It yields the protein CASSTGTSPYEQYF.

The V and J genes are TRBV12-3 or TRBV12-4 and TRBJ1-5, with D unclear. The CDR3 loop spans 12 amino acids. With 3 bases removed from V and 8 bases from J, the gap between germline ends came to 8 bases. CDR3 bases: TGTGCCAGCAGTTTCGGAGTCGAGCCCCAGCATTTT. Protein: CASSFGVEPQHF.

This clone was recorded a few times. The chain links TRBV10-1 to TRBJ2-2, with TRBD1 as a possible D gene (6 bases). Germline V gene sequence: CDR1 WNHNN, CDR2 SYGVQD (reference sequence). CDR3 size: 16 residues. V was clipped by 2 bases and J by 3 bases, with 13 bases between them. Written as DNA, the CDR3 is TGCGCCAGCAGTGAGAATATTCAGGGGTACACCGGGGAGCTGTTTTTT. Its translation: CASSENIQGYTGELFF.

On this clone: This same CDR3 is encoded by further DNA sequences in the sample. The V call is TRBV4-1, the J call TRBJ2-5, with D possibly matching TRBD2 (6 bases). With 1 base removed from V and 3 bases from J, the gap between germline ends came to 9 bases. The germline CDR1 and CDR2 sequences are MGHRA and YSYEKL. The CDR3 has 14 residues. DNA for the CDR3: TGCGCCAGCAGCCAAGTGGGGGGAGAAGAGACCCAGTACTTC. Protein product: CASSQVGGEETQYF.

This clone has a single count. This chain links TRBV2 with TRBJ2-1; D possibly corresponds to TRBD2 (6 bases). V lost 6 bases and J lost 0, with 15 bases in between. This CDR3 is 16 amino acids long. Germline V gives CDR1 SNHLY, CDR2 FYNNEI. The DNA for the CDR3 is TGTGCCAGCAGGGAGACCCTCGGGGGCTCCTACAATGAGCAGTTCTTC. It translates to CASRETLGGSYNEQFF.